This T cell receptor (beta chain) was recovered during a study of cytomegalovirus exposure and HLA in healthy donors. The overall study: Some 85 million unique TCRs, all from HLA-typed donors, were included in an early release of the data. Broader study findings: In a later analysis, 15,000 to 20,000 TCR beta sequences were associated with HLA alleles at 0.05 false discovery rate. V- and J-gene trimming of TCR beta was linked (in a later analysis) to a missense DCLRE1C variant.

V gave up 0 bases and J gave up 2 bases; unmatched junction bases: 11. The CDR3 is made up of 18 amino acids. Looked up from germline, CDR1 is KGHSH and CDR2 is LQKENI. Use of 60 Vbeta and 13 Jbeta primers characterized the PCR. Assay used: immunoSEQ multiplex PCR; TCRdb lists only in-frame clones, some missing. Of roughly 100,000 clones listed, approximately 80% are singletons. Note on this clone: Its antigen is unidentified.

Every donor was a healthy person donating bone marrow. The sequence came from a man aged 25 to 40 in good health and CMV-seropositive. The gene calls are TRBV18 and TRBJ2-5, with 8 bases lining up with TRBD1. Sequences were obtained from PBMCs. CDR3 sequence (DNA): TGTGCCAGCTCACCACCGTGGGTGGACAGGGCCCAGCAAGAGACCCAGTACTTC. Translation gives CASSPPWVDRAQQETQYF. Variable domain in full (rest from reference TRBV18 and TRBJ2-5): NAGVMQNPRHLVRRRGQEARLRCSPMKGHSHVYWYRQLPEEGLKFMVYLQKENIIDESGMPKERFSAEFPKEGPSILRIQQVVRGDSAAYFCASSPPWVDRAQQETQYFGPGTRLLVL.